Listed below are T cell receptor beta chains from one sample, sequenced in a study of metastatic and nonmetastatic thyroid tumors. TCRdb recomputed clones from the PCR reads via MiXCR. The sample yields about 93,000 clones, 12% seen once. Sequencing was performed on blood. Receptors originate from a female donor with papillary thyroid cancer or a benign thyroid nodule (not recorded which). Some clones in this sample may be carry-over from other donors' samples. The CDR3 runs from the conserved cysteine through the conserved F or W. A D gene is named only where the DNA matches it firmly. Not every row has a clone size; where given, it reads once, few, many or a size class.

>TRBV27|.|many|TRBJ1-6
CASSLTRWVQNSPLHF
TGTGCCAGCAGTTTGACTCGCTGGGTGCAAAATTCACCCCTCCACTTT
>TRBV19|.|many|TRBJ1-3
CASSTARGTGNTIYF
TGTGCCAGTAGTACGGCCCGAGGGACTGGAAACACCATATATTTT
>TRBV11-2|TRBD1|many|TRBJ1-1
CASRFGGQGSEAFF
TGTGCCAGCAGATTTGGGGGACAGGGGAGTGAAGCTTTCTTT
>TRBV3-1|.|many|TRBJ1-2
CASSQGQQYYGYTF
TGTGCCAGCAGCCAGGGACAACAATACTATGGCTACACCTTC
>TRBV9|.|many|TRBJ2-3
CASTAGGFSTDTQYF
TGTGCCAGCACCGCAGGGGGGTTTAGCACAGATACGCAGTATTTT
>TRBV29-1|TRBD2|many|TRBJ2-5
CSVEGSGTGETQYF
TGCAGCGTTGAAGGTAGCGGGACGGGGGAGACCCAGTACTTC
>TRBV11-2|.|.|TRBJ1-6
CASSLAVLTSPLHF
TGTGCCAGCAGCCTCGCAGTCCTAACTTCACCCCTCCACTTT
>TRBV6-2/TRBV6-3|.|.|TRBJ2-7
CAIGQVIYDQYF
TGTGCCATCGGCCAGGTGATCTACGATCAGTACTTC
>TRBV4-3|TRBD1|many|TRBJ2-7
CASSQDGTGAYEQYF
TGCGCCAGCAGCCAAGATGGGACAGGGGCCTACGAGCAGTACTTC
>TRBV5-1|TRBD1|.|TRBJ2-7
CASSLPGQGAWYYDHYF
TGCGCCAGCAGCTTGCCGGGACAGGGGGCTTGGTACTACGATCATTACTTC
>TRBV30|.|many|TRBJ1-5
CAWRPVGGSNQPQHF
TGTGCCTGGAGACCCGTCGGGGGTAGCAATCAGCCCCAGCATTTT
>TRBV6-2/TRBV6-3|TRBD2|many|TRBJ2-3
CASSYLPWTSGTDTQYF
TGTGCCAGCAGTTACCTACCTTGGACTAGCGGCACAGATACGCAGTATTTT
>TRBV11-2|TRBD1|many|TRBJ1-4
CASSRGQDSSATNEKLFF
TGTGCCAGCAGCCGCGGACAGGATTCGTCTGCAACTAATGAAAAACTGTTTTTT
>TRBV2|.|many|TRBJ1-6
CASSEQQWLNSPLHF
TGTGCCAGCAGTGAGCAACAGTGGTTAAATTCACCCCTCCACTTT
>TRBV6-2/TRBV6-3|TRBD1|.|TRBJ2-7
CASSSGQGASYEQYF
TGTGCCAGCAGCTCTGGACAGGGGGCGTCCTACGAGCAGTACTTC
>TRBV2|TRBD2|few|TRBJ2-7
CASSVGTALGGEQYF
TGTGCCAGCAGCGTTGGGACCGCCCTCGGGGGGGAGCAGTACTTC
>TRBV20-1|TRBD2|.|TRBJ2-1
CSARVGSRLAGNEQFF
TGCAGTGCTAGAGTCGGATCGAGACTAGCGGGAAATGAGCAGTTCTTC
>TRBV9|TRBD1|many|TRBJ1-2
CASSARDSPYGYTF
TGTGCCAGCAGCGCCCGGGACAGTCCCTATGGCTACACCTTC
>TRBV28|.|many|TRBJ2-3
CASSLGRGTSTDTQYF
TGTGCCAGCAGTTTAGGGCGCGGGACTAGCACAGATACGCAGTATTTT
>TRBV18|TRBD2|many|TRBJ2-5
CASSPATSGVQQYF
TGTGCCAGCTCACCAGCGACTAGCGGGGTCCAGCAGTACTTC
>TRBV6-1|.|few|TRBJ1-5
CASRFLGSNQPQHF
TGTGCCAGCAGATTCCTGGGTTCCAATCAGCCCCAGCATTTT
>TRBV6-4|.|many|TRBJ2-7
CASSDSTATPVYEQYF
TGTGCCAGCAGTGACTCAACAGCGACTCCAGTCTACGAGCAGTACTTC
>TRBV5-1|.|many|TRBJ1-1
CASSLEGTPGAEAFF
TGCGCCAGCAGCTTGGAAGGGACTCCGGGCGCTGAAGCTTTCTTT
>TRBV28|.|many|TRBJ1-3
CASSFRGSGNTIYF
TGTGCCAGCAGTTTCAGAGGGTCTGGAAACACCATATATTTT
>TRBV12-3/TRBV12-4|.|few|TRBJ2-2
CASSWWVVTDTGELFF
TGTGCCAGCAGTTGGTGGGTGGTAACGGACACCGGGGAGCTGTTTTTT
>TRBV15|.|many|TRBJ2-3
CATSRDLWEGGTDTQYF
TGTGCCACCAGCAGAGATCTGTGGGAGGGGGGCACAGATACGCAGTATTTT
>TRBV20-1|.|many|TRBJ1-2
CSVSRAGSYGYTF
TGCAGTGTTTCGAGGGCAGGTAGCTATGGCTACACCTTC
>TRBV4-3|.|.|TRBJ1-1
CASSQENENTEAFF
TGCGCCAGCAGCCAAGAAAATGAGAACACTGAAGCTTTCTTT
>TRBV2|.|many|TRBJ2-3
CASSRDYTDTQYF
TGTGCCAGCAGTCGAGACTACACAGATACGCAGTATTTT
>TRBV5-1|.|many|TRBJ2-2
CASSLDRATGELFF
TGCGCCAGCAGCTTGGATCGGGCGACCGGGGAGCTGTTTTTT
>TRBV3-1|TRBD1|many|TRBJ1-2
CASSQRDRGGYTF
TGTGCCAGCAGCCAACGGGACAGGGGTGGCTACACCTTC
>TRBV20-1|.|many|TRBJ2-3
CSLDERSTDTQYF
TGCAGTTTGGATGAGCGGTCGACAGATACGCAGTATTTT
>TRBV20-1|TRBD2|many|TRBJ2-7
CRPGREILAGGPRPEQYF
TGCAGACCGGGACGGGAGATACTAGCGGGAGGGCCAAGGCCCGAGCAGTACTTC
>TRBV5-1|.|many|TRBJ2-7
CASSLELVGNEQYF
TGCGCCAGCAGCTTGGAGTTGGTAGGGAACGAGCAGTACTTC
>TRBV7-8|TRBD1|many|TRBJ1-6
CASSLGRDRPNSPLHF
TGTGCCAGCAGCTTAGGTCGGGACAGACCCAATTCACCCCTCCACTTT
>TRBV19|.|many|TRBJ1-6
CASSHREGNSPLHF
TGTGCCAGTTCCCACAGGGAGGGTAATTCACCCCTCCACTTT